These 10 T cell receptor beta chains originate from one sample sequenced in a study of blood T cell repertoires in COVID-19. TCRdb's table, derived via immunoSEQ multiplex PCR, lists solely in-frame clones and lacks some. The table has 120,000 to 150,000 clones, approximately 87% seen once. Input material: peripheral blood. The receptors were sampled from a man aged 50-59 years who had recovered from COVID-19.

The chain carries TRBV25-1 and TRBJ2-2; 10 nucleotides align to TRBD1. Losses at the gene ends were 4 bases for V and 8 bases for J; bases not matched to a gene: 10. This CDR3 is 16 amino acids long. Germline V lookup: CDR1 MGHDK, CDR2 SYGVNS. Here the CDR3 reads CASSGGTGDDLGELFF. For the CDR3, the DNA is TGTGCCAGCAGTGGCGGGACAGGGGACGATCTTGGGGAGCTGTTTTTT.

The chain couples TRBV11-2 to TRBJ2-1; D unclear. V was shortened by 2 bases and J by 6 bases, with 8 bases between the two germline ends. CDR3 length: 13 amino acids. Germline CDR1 and CDR2: SGHAT and FQNNGV. CDR3 nucleotides: TGTGCCAGCAGCTTATTGGCCAGCAATGAGCAGTTCTTC. This codes for CASSLLASNEQFF.

The rearrangement links TRBV30 to TRBJ1-1; maybe TRBD1 (5 bases). Germline assignment: CDR1 GTSNPN and CDR2 SVGIG (reference sequence). The CDR3 extends over 14 amino acids. V dropped 7 bases and J dropped 4 bases, with 19 bases sitting between them. The chain's CDR3 is CAYTGGRVSTEAFF. CDR3 bases: TGTGCCTATACGGGGGGTAGGGTTAGCACTGAAGCTTTCTTT.

The chain has TRBV2 and TRBJ1-2, with D possibly being TRBD1 (6 bases). With 1 base removed from V and 8 bases from J, the gap between germline ends came to 11 bases. In germline, CDR1 is SNHLY, CDR2 FYNNEI. The CDR3 has 13 residues. CDR3 protein: CASSEGTGKGYTF. DNA of the CDR3: TGTGCCAGCAGTGAAGGTACAGGGAAAGGCTACACCTTC.

The V and J genes are TRBV10-3 and TRBJ2-3, with 8 bases identical to TRBD1. CDR1 ENHRY and CDR2 SYGVKD come from the germline V gene. This CDR3 region has 15 residues. J lost 4 bases, V lost 2 bases, and 5 bases had no gene match. Here the CDR3 DNA reads TGTGCCATCAGTGAGGGGGGACAGGTCCCAGATACGCAGTATTTT. Translation gives CAISEGGQVPDTQYF.

The V call is TRBV29-1, the J call TRBJ1-2, with TRBD1 matching over 8 bases. V was pared by 3 bases and J by 8 bases, with 5 bases of the junction left unmatched. This CDR3 contains 12 residues. CDR1 and CDR2 from the germline V gene are SQVTM and ANQGSEA. CDR3 in DNA: TGCAGCGTTGAGGACAGGGTCCAAGGCTACACCTTC. Translating it yields CSVEDRVQGYTF. The complete variable domain, with remaining parts taken from reference TRBV29-1 and TRBJ1-2, reads SAVISQKPSRDICQRGTSLTIQCQVDSQVTMMFWYRQQPGQSLTLIATANQGSEATYESGFVIDKFPISRPNLTFSTLTVSNMSPEDSSIYLCSVEDRVQGYTFGSGTRLTVV.

The V gene is TRBV7-2, the J gene TRBJ1-5; the D gene is possibly TRBD1 (5 bases). The CDR3 runs 13 residues. V shed 6 bases and J shed 6 bases, with 12 bases lying between them. Germline loops: CDR1 SGHTA, CDR2 FQGNSA. The CDR3 DNA follows: TGTGCCAGCAGTTTTGACAGTCTTCAGCCCCAGCATTTT. It codes for CASSFDSLQPQHF.

This chain links TRBV7-2 with TRBJ2-3, with D possibly matching TRBD2 (6 bases). The CDR3 runs to 14 residues. Trimming cost V 3 bases and J 5 bases, with 12 bases left between them. Germline lookup yields CDR1 SGHTA and CDR2 FQGNSA. CDR3 protein: CASSLASVEDTQYF. The CDR3 bases are TGTGCCAGCAGCTTGGCTAGCGTGGAAGATACGCAGTATTTT.

The chain combines TRBV7-2 with TRBJ2-5; D might be TRBD2 (5 bases). CDR1 and CDR2 from the germline V gene are SGHTA and FQGNSA. Trimming stripped 5 bases from V and 7 bases from J, with 11 bases between. The CDR3 spans 12 residues. CDR3 DNA sequence: TGTGCCAGCAGCCTCGCGGGCGTGACCCAGTACTTC. Its protein product is CASSLAGVTQYF.

The chain joins TRBV25-1 to TRBJ2-5, with TRBD2 identical over 9 bases. The CDR3 has 15 residues. V shed 1 base, J shed 5 bases, and the junction held 5 bases outside the gene matches. The germline gives CDR1 MGHDK, CDR2 SYGVNS. CDR3 sequence reads: CASSEWRGGRETQYF. In DNA form, the CDR3 reads TGTGCCAGCAGTGAATGGCGGGGGGGCCGGGAGACCCAGTACTTC.